This T cell receptor beta chain was sequenced in a study of blood T cells in healthy people across ages. The table lists this clonotype with a few counts. Its antigen is undetermined. Per germline, CDR1 MNHEY and CDR2 SVGAGI. V was trimmed by 6 bases and J by 3 bases, leaving 11 bases between them. The CDR3 consists of 13 residues. A sample-barcoded 5' primer and a J-beta primer mix were used in a second PCR of about 6 to 12 cycles. Using its own MiXCR run on the 5' RACE reads, TCRdb lists one record per CDR3 protein. Altogether 750,000 to 950,000 distinct CDR3 sequences are present, 20% to 30% being singletons, with the ten largest covering 3%. Findings of the study overall: Measured against age, TCR beta diversity per million T cells decreased in a roughly linear manner.

Separately, the same data were catalogued under a study of T cells of mothers and their children. That study reports: Biologically related mothers and children overlapped slightly more than unrelated pairs, a non-significant difference.

Sequencing input: blood. The chain couples TRBV6-5 to TRBJ1-1, with D perhaps matching TRBD1 (5 bases). This clonotype was obtained from a boy aged 10-17 years in good health. CDR3 bases: TGTGCCAGCAGGCCTCTAGGGGACACTGAAGCTTTCTTT. Translation gives CASRPLGDTEAFF.